This section outlines one TCR beta chain sequence together with its context. The DNA is left out, because the CDR3 cannot be placed on it with certainty; the CDR3 is given as TCRdb lists it. The CDR3 has 22 amino acids, counting both end residues. Germline CDR1 DFQATT, CDR2 SNEGSKA (reference sequence). Subjects aged 18 to 65 presented with newly diagnosed hyperthyroidism of less than 2 months' duration. Uncontrolled infection, other autoimmune disease, pregnancy or lactation barred patients from enrollment. The record originates from a study of T cells in Graves' hyperthyroidism and ophthalmopathy. RNA transcripts were the template for amplifying TCR beta CDR3 regions. Initially, a first-round RT-PCR of the TCR CDR3 employed the HTBI primer set. From the multiplex PCR reads, TCRdb called clonotypes with MiXCR, one entry per CDR3 protein. The sample has 500,000 to 600,000 distinct CDR3 sequences, just over 45% seen once; the top ten hold around 7.7%.

The chain couples TRBV20-1 to TRBJ2-5; TRBD1 is taken as the D call from the table, unchecked against the DNA. The origin of this receptor is a woman aged 18 to 35 with Graves' hyperthyroidism. Sequenced: peripheral blood or thyroid tissue (not recorded which). CDR3 protein: CSARDIGQGNYGYTFGSGTQYF.